Reported below is one T cell receptor beta chain. Its specificity is unknown. The sample belongs to a study of post-analysis software for immune sequencing data. Study-level background: Clinical courses comprised relapsing-remitting, secondary progressive and progressive-relapsing multiple sclerosis. Broader study findings: The normalized Chao1 diversity of multiple sclerosis patients was significantly lower than that of controls. Under F measure analysis, samples from one preparation batch co-clustered strongly.

The TCR beta cDNA libraries carried unique molecular identifiers. Input populations of about 0.85 to 11 million T cells gave rise to roughly 500,000 cDNA molecules. Via MiXCR, TCRdb re-called the PCR reads, giving one row per CDR3 protein. The table records a few hundred thousand distinct CDR3 sequences, around a third of them present only once. The sequencing input was blood. This TCR was sampled from a girl aged 2 to 17 with multiple sclerosis.

The CDR3 DNA reads TGCAGTGCTATCCTTAGCGGGGCGGAGACCCAGTACTTC. Amino acid sequence: CSAILSGAETQYF. The rearrangement links TRBV20-1 to TRBJ2-5; 8 nucleotides align to TRBD2. The trim removed 4 bases at V and 5 bases at J, leaving 6 bases unmatched. CDR1 is DFQATT and CDR2 is SNEGSKA in the germline V gene (reference sequence). This CDR3 is built from 13 residues.